These T cell receptor beta chains were read from a single sample in a study of blood T cell repertoires in COVID-19. TCRdb keeps only in-frame clones here, not all; method: immunoSEQ multiplex PCR. The repertoire consists of more than 60,000 clones, with 90% occurring once and the leading ten covering about 5%. Sequenced material: peripheral blood. The receptors originated from a man in his fifties with acute or convalescent COVID-19. The CDR3 runs from the conserved cysteine through the conserved F or W. D genes are given only for firm matches. Clone size, where shown, is once, few, many, or a class for clones that have expanded.

v_gene,j_gene,d_gene,abundance,CDR3nt,CDR3aa
TRBV18,TRBJ2-3,.,.,TGTGCCAGCTCACCACTTCGGGAAACAGATACGCAGTATTTT,CASSPLRETDTQYF
TRBV3-1/TRBV3-2,TRBJ1-5,.,.,TGTGCCAGCAGCCAAGGACACTTACCCAATCAGCCCCAGCATTTT,CASSQGHLPNQPQHF
TRBV3-1/TRBV3-2,TRBJ1-1,.,.,TGTGCCAGCAGCCAGTCGTTTCAGGGCACTGAAGCTTTCTTT,CASSQSFQGTEAFF
TRBV6-5,TRBJ2-2,.,.,TGTGCCGGCGTCCGGGAAAGAGGTACCGGGGAGCTGTTTTTT,CAGVRERGTGELFF
TRBV19,TRBJ2-5,.,.,TGTGCCAGTAGTACCTATGCCCAAGAGACCCAGTACTTC,CASSTYAQETQYF
TRBV7-6,TRBJ2-2,TRBD2,.,TGTGCCAGCAGCTTAGCATGGACTAGCGGGAACACCGGGGAGCTGTTTTTT,CASSLAWTSGNTGELFF
TRBV11-3,TRBJ2-1,TRBD1,.,TGTGCCAGCAGCACCCGGACAGGGCAGAGCTCCTACAATGAGCAGTTCTTC,CASSTRTGQSSYNEQFF
TRBV6-4,TRBJ2-7,TRBD2,.,TGTGCCAGCAGTCACACGACTAGCGACTACGAGCAGTACTTC,CASSHTTSDYEQYF
TRBV5-4,TRBJ2-3,.,.,TGTGCCAGCAGCTCAGAGGGGGGGGTATCCCGAGATACGCAGTATTTT,CASSSEGGVSRDTQYF
TRBV5-4,TRBJ1-6,.,once,TGTGCCAGCAGAATGGACAGAGATCAATCACCCCTCCACTTT,CASRMDRDQSPLHF
TRBV11-3,TRBJ1-1,TRBD1,.,TGTGCCAGCAGCCCGCGACAGGGACTGAACACTGAAGCTTTCTTT,CASSPRQGLNTEAFF
TRBV2,TRBJ2-7,TRBD1,.,TGTGCCAGCAGTAGGGGGCCGGGACATGAAAACGAGCAGTACTTC,CASSRGPGHENEQYF
TRBV5-4,TRBJ2-5,TRBD1,.,TGTGCCAGCAGCTTGGACAGGGGTTTACAAGAGACCCAGTACTTC,CASSLDRGLQETQYF
TRBV9,TRBJ1-2,TRBD1,.,TGTGCCAGCAGCGTAACAGGGGGCGCAGGCTATGGCTACACCTTC,CASSVTGGAGYGYTF
TRBV30,TRBJ2-1,.,.,TGTGCCTGGAAGGGGATACGGAGCTCCTACAATGAGCAGTTCTTC,CAWKGIRSSYNEQFF
TRBV7-9,TRBJ1-6,TRBD1,few,TGTGCCAGCAGCCCAGACAGGGCTTCACCCCTCCACTTT,CASSPDRASPLHF
TRBV5-1,TRBJ2-7,.,once,TGCGCCAGCAGCGGGGACTCGGGATCCTACGAGCAGTACTTC,CASSGDSGSYEQYF
TRBV7-9,TRBJ2-6,.,.,TGTGCCAGCAGCTTAGGAGGGATCCCCTCTGGGGCCAACGTCCTGACTTTC,CASSLGGIPSGANVLTF
TRBV6-5,TRBJ1-1,.,.,TGTGCCAGCGGCCAGGTGGGGGGAGCGCACACTGAAGCTTTCTTT,CASGQVGGAHTEAFF
TRBV21-1,TRBJ1-1,.,.,TGTGCCAGCAGCAAACGGGGTAGAGGCACTGAAGCTTTCTTT,CASSKRGRGTEAFF
TRBV2,TRBJ1-1,TRBD1,once,TGTGCCAGCGTGACCGTTCAGGGGGCGAACACTGAAGCTTTCTTT,CASVTVQGANTEAFF
TRBV29-1,TRBJ1-1,TRBD1,.,TGCAGCGTTTGGGGACAGTCCCTCACTGAAGCTTTCTTT,CSVWGQSLTEAFF
TRBV2,TRBJ2-3,.,.,TGTGCCAGCAGTGGGGCTAGCGCATGGGGAAGCACAGATACGCAGTATTTT,CASSGASAWGSTDTQYF
TRBV5-1,TRBJ1-5,.,.,TGCGCCAGCAGCTTGTTCGGGGGAACTAGCAATCAGCCCCAGCATTTT,CASSLFGGTSNQPQHF
TRBV19,TRBJ2-6,.,.,TGTGCCAGTAGTATCCTCCGGGATGCTGGGGCCAACGTCCTGACTTTC,CASSILRDAGANVLTF
TRBV30,TRBJ1-2,.,.,TGTGCCCACGAGAGAGGGACATATGGCTACACCTTC,CAHERGTYGYTF
TRBV7-9,TRBJ1-5,TRBD1,.,TGTGCCAGCAGCCGACAGGGGAATCAGCCCCAGCATTTT,CASSRQGNQPQHF
TRBV7-8,TRBJ1-3,.,.,TGTGCCAGCAGCTTAGTTGAGGGCGGTGGAAACACCATATATTTT,CASSLVEGGGNTIYF
TRBV24-1,TRBJ2-1,.,.,TGTGCCACCAGTGACCCCAGCGGAGGCCACAATGAGCAGTTCTTC,CATSDPSGGHNEQFF
TRBV5-1,TRBJ2-3,TRBD1,.,TGCGCCAGCAGCCCCCGACAGGGTCCAGATACGCAGTATTTT,CASSPRQGPDTQYF
TRBV27,TRBJ2-1,.,.,TGTGCCAGCAGTTTTATCGGGAATGAGCAGTTCTTC,CASSFIGNEQFF
TRBV7-9,TRBJ2-3,TRBD2,.,TGTGCCAGCAGACCGGGACTAGCGGGAGGGCCGGGCACAGATACGCAGTATTTT,CASRPGLAGGPGTDTQYF
TRBV19,TRBJ1-5,TRBD1,.,TGTGCCAGTAGTACCCAGGACAGGGGGCAGGGACAGCCCCAGCATTTT,CASSTQDRGQGQPQHF
TRBV9,TRBJ2-2,.,.,TGTGCCAGCAGCGTCAACTTTCGGGCCGGGGAGCTGTTTTTT,CASSVNFRAGELFF
TRBV25-1,TRBJ1-5,TRBD1,.,TGTGCCAGCAGTGGACAGGGGGCCTATAGCAATCAGCCCCAGCATTTT,CASSGQGAYSNQPQHF
TRBV12-5,TRBJ1-3,TRBD1,.,TGTGCTAGTGGCGCGACAGGGACTGGAAACACCATATATTTT,CASGATGTGNTIYF
TRBV18,TRBJ2-7,TRBD2,.,TGTGCCAGCTCACCGGGACTAGCGGGGACCTACGAGCAGTACTTC,CASSPGLAGTYEQYF
TRBV9,TRBJ2-1,TRBD2,.,TGTGCCAGCAGCGTGGGACTAGCGGGAGATGGGCAGAATGAGCAGTTCTTC,CASSVGLAGDGQNEQFF
TRBV5-8,TRBJ2-7,TRBD1,.,TGTGCCAGCAGCTTCCTGACAGGGGCCTCCTACGAGCAGTACTTC,CASSFLTGASYEQYF
TRBV7-9,TRBJ2-1,.,once,TGTGCCAGCAGCTTAGTGCGGGCTACCTACAATGAGCAGTTCTTC,CASSLVRATYNEQFF
TRBV6-1,TRBJ2-3,.,.,TGTGCCAGCAGTGAAGACGGGAGCGCAGATACGCAGTATTTT,CASSEDGSADTQYF
TRBV5-1,TRBJ2-7,.,.,TGCGCCAGCAGCTTGGGGGCTAGCGCCGCCTACGAGCAGTACTTC,CASSLGASAAYEQYF
TRBV12-3/TRBV12-4,TRBJ1-2,TRBD1,.,TGTGCCAGCAGTCGGACAGGTTGGGGCTACACCTTC,CASSRTGWGYTF